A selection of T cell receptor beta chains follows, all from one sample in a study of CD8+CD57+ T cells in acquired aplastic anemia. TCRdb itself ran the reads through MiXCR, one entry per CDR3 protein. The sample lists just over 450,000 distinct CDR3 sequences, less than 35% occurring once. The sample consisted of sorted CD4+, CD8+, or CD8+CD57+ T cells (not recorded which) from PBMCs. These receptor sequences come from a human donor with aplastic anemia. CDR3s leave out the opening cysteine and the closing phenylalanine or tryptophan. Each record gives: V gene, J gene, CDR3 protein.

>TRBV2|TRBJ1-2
ASSQTESYGYT
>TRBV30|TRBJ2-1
AWSVNNEQF
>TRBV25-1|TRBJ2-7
ASSATLPTGAAYEQY
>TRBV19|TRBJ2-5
ASSPSGGAQETQY
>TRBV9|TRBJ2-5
ASSQRTSGETQY
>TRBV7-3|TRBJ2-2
ASSFSGGADTGELF
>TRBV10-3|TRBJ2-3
ANRQGAADTQY
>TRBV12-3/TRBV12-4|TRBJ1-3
AYRDTSGNTIY
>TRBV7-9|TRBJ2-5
ASSQVAGGTQY
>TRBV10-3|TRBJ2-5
AIGSVGAETQY
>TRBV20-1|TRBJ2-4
SARPIKGEGNIQY
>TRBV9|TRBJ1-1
ASSARGLNTEAF
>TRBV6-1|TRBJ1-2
ASSLGTAIGYT
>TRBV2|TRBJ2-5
ASSERGGRKTQY
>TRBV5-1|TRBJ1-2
ASSEPPGQPYGYT
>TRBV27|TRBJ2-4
ASSLGHTLAKNIQY
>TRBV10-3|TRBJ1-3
AISDRDTRSGNTIY
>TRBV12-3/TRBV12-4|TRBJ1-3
ASSHSGTGYTIY
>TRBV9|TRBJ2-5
ASSPQGGLKTQY
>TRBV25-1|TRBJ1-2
ASSLLGANYGYT